What follows are 23 T cell receptor beta chains derived from one specimen sequenced in a study of T cells in Graves' hyperthyroidism and ophthalmopathy. TCR beta CDR3 regions were amplified from RNA transcripts. RT-PCR in the first round (using the HTBI primer set) targeted the TCR CDR3. Via MiXCR, TCRdb re-called the multiplex PCR reads, giving one row per CDR3 protein. The data show hundreds of thousands of distinct CDR3 sequences, 15% to 19% seen once. The sample comprised blood. All receptors come from a woman under 30 with Graves' hyperthyroidism.

This chain connects TRBV7-9 to TRBJ2-4, with 8 bases that match TRBD2. The CDR3 covers 19 residues. CDR1 and CDR2 from the germline V gene are SEHNR and FQNEAQ (reference sequence). After removal of 5 bases from V and 0 bases from J, the junction contained 15 bases not matched to a gene. The CDR3 reads CASSQPLAGGRLAKNIQYF. The CDR3 coding sequence is TGTGCCAGCAGCCAACCCCTGGCGGGGGGCCGATTAGCCAAAAACATTCAGTACTTC.

This clonotype was recorded a few times. The J gene is TRBJ2-3, the V gene TRBV7-9, with 11 bases identical to TRBD2. J gave up 6 bases and V 2 bases, and 10 bases lay outside the gene matches. Germline CDR1 SEHNR, CDR2 FQNEAQ (reference sequence). The CDR3 loop spans 17 amino acids. In nucleotides, the CDR3 is TGTGCCAGCAGCTTAACCTTAGCGGGGGGGCCCTTTGATACGCAGTATTTT. It encodes CASSLTLAGGPFDTQYF.

This clonotype turned up a few times. The chain links TRBV6-1 to TRBJ2-7; D remains ambiguous. V lost 6 bases, J lost 0 bases, and 9 bases lay in between. The germline V gene has CDR1 MNHNS and CDR2 SASEGT. This CDR3 is built from 13 residues. CDR3 region: CASSPPPSYEQYF. The CDR3 nucleotides read TGTGCCAGCAGCCCACCGCCCTCCTACGAGCAGTACTTC.

This chain joins TRBV14 and TRBJ2-5; D gene ambiguous. The CDR3 loop spans 11 amino acids. Germline V gene sequence: CDR1 SGHDN, CDR2 FVKESK. Trimming took off 5 bases at V and 9 bases at J, with 10 bases between the two ends. CDR3: CASSKGMAQYF. The CDR3 region has the DNA TGTGCCAGCAGCAAGGGCATGGCCCAGTACTTC.

V usage is TRBV13 and J usage is TRBJ2-7, with TRBD2 matching 8 bases. Germline V gene sequence: CDR1 PRHDT, CDR2 FYEKMQ (reference sequence). There are 16 residues in the CDR3. J was trimmed by 0 bases and V by 0 bases; bases with no gene match: 4. CDR3 sequence: CASSLGNSGDSYEQYF. As DNA, the CDR3 is TGTGCCAGCAGCTTAGGGAATAGCGGGGACTCCTACGAGCAGTACTTC.

This clonotype occurred a few times. J is TRBJ1-1 and V is TRBV7-2, with unresolved D. V was shortened by 1 base and J by 6 bases, with 9 bases between the two germline ends. The CDR3 has 13 residues. CDR1 is SGHTA, CDR2 FQGNSA, per germline. The CDR3 region is CASSLGRPSEAFF. In DNA form, the CDR3 reads TGTGCCAGCAGCTTAGGCAGACCGTCTGAAGCTTTCTTT.

In the case of this clonotype: A much more abundant neighbour one base away suggests this may be a read error. The V gene is TRBV20-1, the J gene TRBJ2-1, with 9 bases matching TRBD2. The CDR3 has 20 residues. The trim removed 0 bases at V and 7 bases at J, leaving 22 bases unmatched. Germline CDR1 and CDR2: DFQATT and SNEGSKA (reference sequence). The CDR3 here is CSARERQPRRVGLAHNEQFF. The DNA for the CDR3 is TGCAGTGCTAGAGAGCGGCAGCCGCGACGGGTTGGACTAGCGCATAATGAGCAGTTCTTC.

This clonotype has just a few counts. The chain combines TRBV6-5 with TRBJ1-1, with a weak D call TRBD1 (5 bases). Germline V gene lookup returns CDR1 MNHEY and CDR2 SVGAGI. The V end was cut by 2 bases, the J end by 6 bases, with 13 bases between. The CDR3 sequence is 14 residues long. CDR3 residues: CASSYGWGRSEAFF. The CDR3 region has the DNA TGTGCCAGCAGTTACGGTTGGGGGAGATCTGAAGCTTTCTTT.

The genes are TRBV6-2 or TRBV6-3 and TRBJ1-5; D remains unclear. Deletions cut 7 bases from V and 2 bases from J, with 15 bases between. The CDR3 extends over 15 amino acids. Germline values: CDR1 MNHEY, CDR2 SVGEGT. This chain's CDR3 is CASKRGGYGNQPQHF. The CDR3 coding sequence is TGTGCCAGCAAGAGAGGAGGTTATGGCAATCAGCCCCAGCATTTT.

This clonotype was seen only a few times. V is TRBV15 and J is TRBJ2-1; either TRBD1 or TRBD2 may fit D (5 bases each). V was shortened by 0 bases and J by 4 bases, with 16 bases between the two germline ends. Germline V gene data show CDR1 as LNHNV and CDR2 as YYDKDF (reference sequence). The CDR3 sequence is 17 residues long. In nucleotides, the CDR3 is TGTGCCACCAGCAGAGATTCCGGGGCGACGGTTTACAATGAGCAGTTCTTC. Translated, it gives CATSRDSGATVYNEQFF.

This clonotype has at least ten counts. V and J are TRBV5-6 and TRBJ1-5; no firm D call. V was cut by 1 base and J by 3 bases, with 5 bases left in between. This CDR3 comprises 13 residues. CDR1 and CDR2 (germline): SGHDT, YYEEEE. CDR3 sequence reads: CASSLWPNQPQHF. The CDR3, as DNA: TGTGCCAGCAGCTTGTGGCCCAATCAGCCCCAGCATTTT.

This clonotype was recorded many times. This chain links TRBV11-2 with TRBJ2-3, with 9 bases fitting TRBD1. V lost 3 bases and J lost 3; bases outside the gene matches: 4. CDR3 size: 15 residues. Germline V lookup: CDR1 SGHAT, CDR2 FQNNGV. The CDR3 coding sequence is TGTGCCAGCAGCTTCCGGGACAGGGCAACAGATACGCAGTATTTT. It encodes CASSFRDRATDTQYF.

Ten or more counts support this clonotype. The chain joins TRBV3-1 to TRBJ2-3; no firm D call. The germline V and J ends were trimmed by 2 bases and 4 bases, with 1 base remaining between them. Looked up from germline, CDR1 is LGHDT and CDR2 is YNNKEL (reference sequence). The CDR3 has 11 residues. CDR3 in DNA: TGTGCCAGCAGCCAATCAGATACGCAGTATTTT. Its translation: CASSQSDTQYF.

The genes are TRBV4-1 and TRBJ1-5; 7 bases are shared with TRBD1. V lost 4 bases and J lost 0; bases outside the gene matches: 9. The CDR3 runs 17 residues. Germline V gives CDR1 MGHRA, CDR2 YSYEKL. The CDR3 loop is CASSLTGETYSNQPQHF. The CDR3 DNA follows: TGCGCCAGCAGCCTCACAGGGGAAACCTATAGCAATCAGCCCCAGCATTTT.

This clonotype was counted ten times or more. V and J are TRBV20-1 and TRBJ2-7; D is undetermined. Germline-derived CDR1 and CDR2 are DFQATT and SNEGSKA (reference sequence). This CDR3 contains 15 residues. V lost 6 bases to trimming and J lost 0 bases, with 18 bases between them. The CDR3 loop is CSAGRGRKYSYEQYF. CDR3 coding DNA: TGCAGTGCCGGTCGAGGCAGAAAATACTCCTACGAGCAGTACTTC.

The table lists this clonotype with many counts. V is TRBV4-1 and J is TRBJ1-1; D unclear. In germline, CDR1 is MGHRA, CDR2 YSYEKL. CDR3 length: 17 amino acids. Trimming shortened V by 1 base and J by 1 base, and 16 bases separated the two germline ends. The CDR3, as DNA: TGCGCCAGCAGCCAAGGGGAGAGACACAAAAGGAACACTGAAGCTTTCTTT. Its protein product is CASSQGERHKRNTEAFF.

The genes are TRBV19 and TRBJ2-1; D possibly matches TRBD1 or TRBD2 (5 bases each). CDR3 length equals 16 residues. Germline CDR1 is LNHDA and CDR2 is SQIVND (reference sequence). The ends were cut back, 8 bases at V and 8 bases at J, with 25 bases in the middle. The CDR3 nucleotides are TGTGCCAGTCCCCCTTTCCCAGGGACGGTATTCGATGAGCAGTTCTTC. It is translated as CASPPFPGTVFDEQFF.

Concerning this clonotype: One end of the junction fails to match germline, which may point to a read error. J is TRBJ2-7 and V is TRBV5-1; no definite D call. Per germline, CDR1 SGHRS and CDR2 YFSETQ. The CDR3 extends over 15 amino acids. DNA of the CDR3: TGCGCCAGCAGCTCCGAGTTTACGAGCTCCTACGAGCGGTACTTC. Its translation: CASSSEFTSSYERYF.

This clonotype was seen a few times. This chain links TRBV6-2 or TRBV6-3 with TRBJ1-6; no definite D call. Germline values: CDR1 MNHEY, CDR2 SVGEGT. This CDR3 comprises 15 residues. V dropped 6 bases and J dropped 4 bases, with 13 bases sitting between them. CDR3 in amino acids: CASSTQDVYNSPLHF. Written as DNA, the CDR3 is TGTGCCAGCAGCACCCAGGACGTATATAATTCACCCCTCCACTTT.

The sample holds a few counts of this clonotype. The V call is TRBV15, the J call TRBJ2-7, with TRBD1 identical over 9 bases. The V segment lost 1 base and the J segment 2 bases; nucleotides outside the gene matches: 0. Germline V CDR1 and CDR2: LNHNV, YYDKDF (reference sequence). The CDR3 consists of 14 residues. The CDR3 reads CATSRGTGAYEQYF. CDR3 bases: TGTGCCACCAGCAGAGGGACAGGGGCCTACGAGCAGTACTTC.

The chain is built from TRBV4-2 and TRBJ1-2; possible D gene TRBD1, 6 bases. CDR1 is LGHNA, CDR2 YNFKEQ, per germline. Trimming stripped 3 bases from V and 2 bases from J, with 22 bases between. The CDR3 runs to 18 residues. The CDR3: CASSHDQPGAILNYGYTF. Here the CDR3 DNA reads TGTGCCAGCAGCCATGACCAGCCGGGGGCTATACTAAACTATGGCTACACCTTC.

This clonotype was seen at least ten times. This rearrangement joins TRBV10-2 to TRBJ2-1, with 11 bases lining up with TRBD2. CDR1 is WSHSY, CDR2 SAAADI, per germline. This CDR3 region has 14 residues. The V and J ends lost 5 bases and 7 bases, in that order; junction bases with no gene match: 4. The CDR3 coding sequence is TGCGCCAGCAGTTTAGCGGGGGGGGTGAATGAGCAGTTCTTC. It yields the protein CASSLAGGVNEQFF.

The J gene is TRBJ2-1, the V gene TRBV20-1, with 7 nucleotides matching TRBD1. Looked up from germline, CDR1 is DFQATT and CDR2 is SNEGSKA (reference sequence). V shed 6 bases, J shed 6 bases, and the junction held 14 bases outside the gene matches. This CDR3 has 15 amino acids. DNA of the CDR3: TGCAGTGCGGATTCCGGGACAGCCGTATGCAATGAGCAGTTCTTC. Translated, it gives CSADSGTAVCNEQFF.